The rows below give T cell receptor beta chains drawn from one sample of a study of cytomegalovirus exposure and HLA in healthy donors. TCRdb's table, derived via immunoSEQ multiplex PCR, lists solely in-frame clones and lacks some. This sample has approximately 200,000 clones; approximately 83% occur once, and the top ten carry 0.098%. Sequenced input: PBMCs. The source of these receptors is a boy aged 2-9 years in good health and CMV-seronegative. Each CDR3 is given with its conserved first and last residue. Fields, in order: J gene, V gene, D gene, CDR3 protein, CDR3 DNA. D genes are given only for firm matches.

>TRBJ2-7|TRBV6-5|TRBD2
CASRIIAGSSYEQYF
TGTGCCAGCAGGATAATAGCGGGTTCCTCCTACGAGCAGTACTTC
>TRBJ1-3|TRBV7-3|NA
CASSEGAGNTIYF
TGTGCCAGCAGCGAGGGGGCTGGAAACACCATATATTTT
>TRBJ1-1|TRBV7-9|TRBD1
CASSSTQGAGEAFF
TGTGCCAGCAGCTCCACTCAGGGGGCGGGTGAAGCTTTCTTT
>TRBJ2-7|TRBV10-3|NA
CAISGAGTEYEQYF
TGTGCCATCAGTGGGGCGGGGACGGAATACGAGCAGTACTTC
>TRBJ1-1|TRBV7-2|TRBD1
CASSLGQGGIEAFF
TGTGCCAGCAGCCTAGGACAGGGGGGGATTGAAGCTTTCTTT
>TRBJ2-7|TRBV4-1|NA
CASSQVGGGLYEQYF
TGCGCCAGCAGCCAAGTTGGGGGGGGGCTCTACGAGCAGTACTTC
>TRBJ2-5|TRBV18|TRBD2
CASSPTSEETQYF
TGTGCCAGCTCCCCTACTAGCGAAGAGACCCAGTACTTC
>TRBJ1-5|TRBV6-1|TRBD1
CASSEDRGLNQPQHF
TGTGCCAGCAGTGAAGACAGGGGGCTAAATCAGCCCCAGCATTTT
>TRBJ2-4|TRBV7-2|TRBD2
CASTLTSGGAKNIQYF
TGTGCCAGCACCCTGACTAGCGGGGGTGCCAAAAACATTCAGTACTTC
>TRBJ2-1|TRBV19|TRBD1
CASSTGDSFYNEQFF
TGTGCCAGTAGTACCGGGGACAGTTTTTACAATGAGCAGTTCTTC
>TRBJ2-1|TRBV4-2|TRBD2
CASAQGGLAGGEQFF
TGTGCCAGCGCCCAGGGAGGACTAGCGGGGGGAGAGCAGTTCTTC
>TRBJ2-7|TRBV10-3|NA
CAISPPGGSYEQYF
TGTGCCATCAGCCCCCCCGGGGGATCCTACGAGCAGTACTTC
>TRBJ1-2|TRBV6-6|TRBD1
CASSYSTGINYGYTF
TGTGCCAGCAGTTATTCGACAGGGATTAACTATGGCTACACCTTC
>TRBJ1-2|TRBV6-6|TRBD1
CASSTLRQGFYGYTF
TGTGCCAGCAGTACCTTAAGACAGGGCTTCTATGGCTACACCTTC
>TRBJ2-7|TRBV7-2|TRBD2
CASSLTSVYEQYF
TGTGCCAGCAGCTTAACTAGCGTCTACGAGCAGTACTTC
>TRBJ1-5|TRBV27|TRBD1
CASSSDRGGQPQHF
TGTGCCAGCAGTTCGGACAGGGGGGGACAGCCCCAGCATTTT
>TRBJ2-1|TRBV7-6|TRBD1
CASSFVTGGSHEQFF
TGTGCCAGCAGCTTCGTAACAGGGGGGAGTCATGAGCAGTTCTTC
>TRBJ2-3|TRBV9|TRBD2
CASSVVGGEDTQYF
TGTGCCAGCAGCGTAGTGGGGGGGGAAGATACGCAGTATTTT
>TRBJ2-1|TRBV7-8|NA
CASSLPGSSYNEQFF
TGTGCCAGCAGCTTACCGGGGAGCTCCTACAATGAGCAGTTCTTC
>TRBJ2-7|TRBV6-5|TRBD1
CASRQHGQGVYEQYF
TGTGCCAGCAGGCAACACGGACAGGGTGTATACGAGCAGTACTTC